The T cell receptor beta chain described here comes from a study of shared clonotypes between healthy human individuals. Overall study findings and caveats: Large sequencing depth failed to make sorted-subset sequencing complete, rarefaction showed. It was expected that sequencing depth would affect clonotype sharing among donors.

Trimming left V 1 base short and J 6 bases short, with 21 bases between. The CDR3 has 17 residues. Per germline, CDR1 MGHRA and CDR2 YSYEKL. Profiled with immunoSEQ multiplex PCR; TCRdb holds only in-frame clones, not every one. The repertoire holds around 1,900,000 clones, with 90% to 95% as singletons. Naive CD8 cells lacked CD45RO and underwent positive selection for CCR7, leaving out terminally differentiated effector memory CD45RA+ cells. Note on this clone: Its antigen is unidentified.

V gene TRBV4-1 combines with J gene TRBJ1-1; no clear D gene. The sample consisted of naive CD8+ T cells from PBMCs. The clonotype originates from a man between 18 and 35 years old in good health. Some clones in this sample may be carry-over from other donors' samples. As DNA, the CDR3 is TGCGCCAGCAGCCAAGCGTTTTGGGCGGGCCGGGTTTCTGAAGCTTTCTTT. Protein sequence: CASSQAFWAGRVSEAFF.